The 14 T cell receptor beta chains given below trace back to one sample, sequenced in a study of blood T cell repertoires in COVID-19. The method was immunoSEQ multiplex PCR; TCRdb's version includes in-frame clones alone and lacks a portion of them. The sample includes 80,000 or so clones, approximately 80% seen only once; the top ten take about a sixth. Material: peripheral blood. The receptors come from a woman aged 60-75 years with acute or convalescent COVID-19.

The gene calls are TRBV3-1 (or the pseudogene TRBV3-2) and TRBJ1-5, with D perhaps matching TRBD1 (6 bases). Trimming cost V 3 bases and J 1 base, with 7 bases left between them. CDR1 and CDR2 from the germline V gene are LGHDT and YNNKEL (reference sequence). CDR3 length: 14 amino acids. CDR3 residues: CASSQDRSNQPQHF. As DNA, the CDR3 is TGTGCCAGCAGCCAGGACAGAAGCAATCAGCCCCAGCATTTT.

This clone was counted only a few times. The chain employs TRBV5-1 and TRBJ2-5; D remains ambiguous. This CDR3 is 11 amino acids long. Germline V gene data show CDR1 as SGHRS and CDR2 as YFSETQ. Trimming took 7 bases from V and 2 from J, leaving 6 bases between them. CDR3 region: CASGLQETQYF. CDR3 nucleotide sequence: TGCGCCAGCGGGCTTCAAGAGACCCAGTACTTC.

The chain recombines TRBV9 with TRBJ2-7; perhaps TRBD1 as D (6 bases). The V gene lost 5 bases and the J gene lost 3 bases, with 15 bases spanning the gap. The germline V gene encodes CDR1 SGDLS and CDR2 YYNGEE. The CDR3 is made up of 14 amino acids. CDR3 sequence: CASSGSGGHYEQYF. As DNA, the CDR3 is TGTGCCAGCAGTGGGTCTGGGGGCCACTACGAGCAGTACTTC.

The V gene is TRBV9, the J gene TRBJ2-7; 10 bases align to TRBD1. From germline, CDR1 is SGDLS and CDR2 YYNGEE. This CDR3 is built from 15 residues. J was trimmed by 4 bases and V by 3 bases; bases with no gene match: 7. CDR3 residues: CASSARQGASYEQYF. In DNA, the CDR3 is TGTGCCAGCAGCGCTAGACAGGGGGCCTCTTACGAGCAGTACTTC.

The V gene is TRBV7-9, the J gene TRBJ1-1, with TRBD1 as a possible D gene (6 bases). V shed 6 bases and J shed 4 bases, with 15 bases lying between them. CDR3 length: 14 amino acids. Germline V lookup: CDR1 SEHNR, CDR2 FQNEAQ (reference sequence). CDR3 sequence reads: CASSYREGITEAFF. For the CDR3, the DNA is TGTGCCAGCAGTTACAGGGAGGGGATCACTGAAGCTTTCTTT.

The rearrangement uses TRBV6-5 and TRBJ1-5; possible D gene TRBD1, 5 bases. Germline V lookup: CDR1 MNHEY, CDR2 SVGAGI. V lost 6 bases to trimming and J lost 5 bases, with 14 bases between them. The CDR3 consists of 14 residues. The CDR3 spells CASRKGQSDQPQHF. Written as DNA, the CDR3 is TGTGCCAGCAGGAAGGGGCAGAGCGATCAGCCCCAGCATTTT.

The CDR3 is CATEDRGNQPQHF. The CDR3 nucleotides read TGTGCCACCGAGGACAGGGGGAATCAGCCCCAGCATTTT. The chain recombines TRBV6-5 with TRBJ1-5, with 10 bases that match TRBD1. The ends lost 10 bases at V and 4 bases at J; junction bases unmatched: 4. In germline, CDR1 is MNHEY, CDR2 SVGAGI. This CDR3 region has 13 residues.

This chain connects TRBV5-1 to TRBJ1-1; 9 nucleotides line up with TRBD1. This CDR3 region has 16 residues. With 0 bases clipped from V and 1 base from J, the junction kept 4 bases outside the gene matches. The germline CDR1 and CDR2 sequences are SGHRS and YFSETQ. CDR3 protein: CASSLASTGGNTEAFF. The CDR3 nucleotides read TGCGCCAGCAGCTTGGCCTCGACAGGGGGGAACACTGAAGCTTTCTTT.

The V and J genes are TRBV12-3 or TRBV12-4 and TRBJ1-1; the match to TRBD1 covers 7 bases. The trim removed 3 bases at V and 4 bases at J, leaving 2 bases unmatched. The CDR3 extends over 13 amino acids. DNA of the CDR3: TGTGCCAGCAGTTTTGCAGGGGGCACTGAAGCTTTCTTT. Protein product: CASSFAGGTEAFF.

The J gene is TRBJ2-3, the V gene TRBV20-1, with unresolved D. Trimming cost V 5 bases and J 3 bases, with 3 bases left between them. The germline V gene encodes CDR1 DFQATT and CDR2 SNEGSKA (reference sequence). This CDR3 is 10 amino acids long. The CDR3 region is CSAQTDTQYF. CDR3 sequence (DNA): TGCAGTGCTCAGACAGATACGCAGTATTTT.

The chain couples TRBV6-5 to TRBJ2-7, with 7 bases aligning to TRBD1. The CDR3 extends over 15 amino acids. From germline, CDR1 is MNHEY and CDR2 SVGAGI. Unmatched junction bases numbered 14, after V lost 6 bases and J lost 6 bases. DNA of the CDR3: TGTGCCAGCAGCCTAGTCGACAGGGTCGGAGGCGAGCAGTACGTC. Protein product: CASSLVDRVGGEQYV.

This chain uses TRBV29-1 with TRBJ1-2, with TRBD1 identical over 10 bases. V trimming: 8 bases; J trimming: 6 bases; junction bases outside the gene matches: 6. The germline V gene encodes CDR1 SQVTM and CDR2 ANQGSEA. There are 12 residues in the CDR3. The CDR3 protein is CSSGDRGNGYTF. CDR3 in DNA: TGCAGCTCGGGGGACAGGGGCAATGGCTACACCTTC.

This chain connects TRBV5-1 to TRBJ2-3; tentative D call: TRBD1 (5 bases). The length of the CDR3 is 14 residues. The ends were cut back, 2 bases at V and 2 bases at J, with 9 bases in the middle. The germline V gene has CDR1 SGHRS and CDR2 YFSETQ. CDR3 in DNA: TGCGCCAGCAGCTTAGGACAACACACAGATACGCAGTATTTT. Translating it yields CASSLGQHTDTQYF.

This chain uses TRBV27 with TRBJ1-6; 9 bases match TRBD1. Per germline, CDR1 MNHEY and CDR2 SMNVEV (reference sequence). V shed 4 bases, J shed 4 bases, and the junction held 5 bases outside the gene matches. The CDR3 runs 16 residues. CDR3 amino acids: CASSSGTGFYNSPLHF. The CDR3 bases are TGTGCCAGCAGTTCCGGGACAGGGTTTTATAATTCACCCCTCCACTTT.